This is a list of T cell receptor beta chains from one sample in a study of shared clonotypes between healthy human individuals. This table comes from immunoSEQ multiplex PCR, and its TCRdb copy is limited to in-frame clones, with some not included. The sample yields fewer than 1 million clones, roughly 96% seen once. What was sequenced was naive CD8+ T cells sorted from blood. The source of these receptors is a man younger than 40 in good health. Both conserved end residues are part of each CDR3.

>TRBV6-6|13
CASSYGGSYEQYF
>TRBV11-2|15
CASSPGRTTYNEQFF
>TRBV5-6|14
CASSLNPGDTEAFF
>TRBV18|16
CASSPPISGSNYEQYF
>TRBV28|16
CASSYTGGARNTEAFF
>TRBV19|14
CASSIGVGEYEQYF
>TRBV7-8|20
CASSTRTGRPGLAGGYEQFF
>TRBV2|12
CASKPTEFEAFF
>TRBV6-5|13
CASRRDRVAEQYF
>TRBV4-1|16
CASSQDQSGIYNEQFF
>TRBV2|16
CASLGAGGPSYNEQFF
>TRBV7-8|17
CASSLARGPANNYGYTF
>TRBV7-9|17
CASSSGVSAATSYEQYF
>TRBV10-2|14
CASKVRGRNTEAFF
>TRBV11-3|13
CASSSRGRETQYF
>TRBV4-1|14
CASSQVETANEQFF
>TRBV18|15
CASSPFRSRDNEQFF
>TRBV7-9|17
CASSLAGLNWHYVYPYF
>TRBV7-3|15
CASSLTGLAGDTQYF
>TRBV5-4|14
CASSPARGPYEQYF
>TRBV5-4|15
CASSPGTGGRDEQYF
>TRBV27|15
CASSLNAGGYNEQFF
>TRBV29-1|12
CSVNKGQETQYF
>TRBV9|16
CASSVVSRGRTDTQYF
>TRBV5-6|14
CASSYLAGRRTQYF
>TRBV7-8|16
CASSPGLAGRTDTQYF
>TRBV15|15
CATSSSPSVGTEAFF
>TRBV9|18
CASSVSGTGRSSTDTQYF
>TRBV13|15
CASSLNPGGGYEQYF
>TRBV29-1|13
CSALVSGAYEQYF
>TRBV5-1|18
CASSLYHPFDGTEGEQYF
>TRBV5-1|13
CASSLEGRTEAFF
>TRBV29-1|16
CSVDGVQGPQMETQYF
>TRBV28|15
CASEQQGRFAGELFF
>TRBV6-5|13
CASSYGVSYEQYF
>TRBV4-1|15
CASRFRTGTNQPQHF
>TRBV6-5|15
CASSYRWGGGQPQHF
>TRBV27|15
CASSFLAGVWNEQFF
>TRBV11-2|14
CASRSTSGRHEQFF
>TRBV10-2|13
CASSEFRAYEQYF
>TRBV27|14
CASSVGGWYNEQFF
>TRBV27|13
CASSLLPNTEAFF
>TRBV13|14
CASTVGSGANVLTF
>TRBV27|13
CASSLGKNTEAFF
>TRBV21-1|18
CASSKGLAGDSGANVLTF
>TRBV27|15
CASSLSAGLYNEQFF
>TRBV15|14
CATSPPGQAYEQYF
>TRBV28|18
CASRGLVERGRRSDTQYF
>TRBV11-2|12
CASSLPSYEQYF
>TRBV4-3|15
CASSQVAGGPHEQYF
>TRBV5-6|18
CASSYQGAAISPYNEQFF
>TRBV7-9|16
CASSVPSGRRTGELFF
>TRBV4-1|13
CASSQVGNTEAFF
>TRBV7-8|13
CASSRDSTGELFF